This T cell receptor (beta chain) stems from a study of cytomegalovirus exposure and HLA in healthy donors. Looking at the study overall: Of all 400 or so donors who were genotyped, around 79% belonged to the Caucasian-associated ancestry cluster. Study findings and constraints: For TCR beta chains, V- and J-gene trimming was later linked to a missense DCLRE1C variant.

With 60 Vbeta and 13 Jbeta primers, the PCR was carried out. The protocol was immunoSEQ multiplex PCR, while the TCRdb copy is restricted to in-frame clones and leaves out a portion. The sample lists 150,000 or so clones; around 78% were seen once. Remarks on this clone: Its antigen is unidentified.

Healthy bone marrow donors made up the donors. The clonotype was recovered from a middle-aged man in good health and CMV-seronegative. Specimen: PBMCs.

The DNA of the CDR3 is TGTGCCAGCAGTTTAGGAACTAGCGGGAGGGATGAGCAGTTCTTC. Translation: CASSLGTSGRDEQFF. V and J are TRBV28 and TRBJ2-1, with 13 bases aligning to TRBD2. This CDR3 has 15 residues. Per germline, CDR1 MDHEN and CDR2 SYDVKM. V gave up 2 bases and J gave up 8 bases; unmatched junction bases: 3.